A single sample gave rise to the 6 T cell receptor beta chains below, sequenced in a study of blood T cell repertoires in COVID-19. The table came from immunoSEQ multiplex PCR; TCRdb's copy has only in-frame clones and leaves some out. The sample holds approximately 450,000 clones, around 89% seen once. The source material was peripheral blood. These receptors were taken from a woman in her twenties or thirties with acute or convalescent COVID-19.

This sequence joins TRBV5-1 and TRBJ2-1; TRBD2 aligns across 15 bases. The ends lost 4 bases at V and 6 bases at J; junction bases unmatched: 8. Germline CDR1 and CDR2: SGHRS and YFSETQ. CDR3 size: 17 residues. CDR3 bases: TGCGCCAGCAGCGAAGGACTAGCGGGGGGGCCAGGCAATGAGCAGTTCTTC. Its translation: CASSEGLAGGPGNEQFF.

CDR3 region: CAWNNRGGGNQPQHF. In DNA form, the CDR3 reads TGTGCCTGGAATAATAGAGGAGGGGGCAATCAGCCCCAGCATTTT. V gene TRBV30 combines with J gene TRBJ1-5, with a weak D call TRBD1 (5 bases). This CDR3 is 15 amino acids long. With 4 bases removed from V and 2 bases from J, the gap between germline ends came to 15 bases. Germline CDR1 reads GTSNPN; CDR2 reads SVGIG (reference sequence).

The rearrangement uses TRBV15 and TRBJ1-2; tentatively, D is TRBD1 (5 bases). V was trimmed by 1 base and J by 8 bases, leaving 14 bases between them. The CDR3 loop spans 14 amino acids. Germline-derived CDR1 and CDR2 are LNHNV and YYDKDF (reference sequence). The CDR3 coding sequence is TGTGCCACCAGCAGAGCGGACATGGCCGTGGGCTACACCTTC. Translated, it gives CATSRADMAVGYTF.

The chain couples TRBV2 to TRBJ2-7; D is unclear. This CDR3 region has 11 residues. Germline assignment: CDR1 SNHLY and CDR2 FYNNEI. Trimming removed 7 bases from V and 2 bases from J, with 6 bases in between. The CDR3 sequence is CASTTTYEQYF. The CDR3 bases are TGTGCCAGCACAACAACCTACGAGCAGTACTTC.

This clone was seen a single time. The V call is TRBV3-1 (or the pseudogene TRBV3-2), the J call TRBJ2-3; TRBD2 aligns across 11 bases. In germline, CDR1 is LGHDT, CDR2 YNNKEL (reference sequence). V lost 6 bases and J lost 5; bases outside the gene matches: 7. This CDR3 comprises 15 residues. DNA for the CDR3: TGTGCCAGCAGAGCACTAGCGGGGGCTGAAGATACGCAGTATTTT. It yields the protein CASRALAGAEDTQYF.

This clone was seen a handful of times. The chain is built from TRBV7-8 and TRBJ2-2; D possibly corresponds to TRBD2 (5 bases). Germline CDR1 SGHVS, CDR2 FQNEAQ. The V end was cut by 1 base, the J end by 1 base, with 10 bases between. This CDR3 has 16 amino acids. The CDR3 loop is CASSLVRVMNTGELFF. In DNA form, the CDR3 reads TGTGCCAGCAGCTTAGTGAGGGTAATGAACACCGGGGAGCTGTTTTTT.